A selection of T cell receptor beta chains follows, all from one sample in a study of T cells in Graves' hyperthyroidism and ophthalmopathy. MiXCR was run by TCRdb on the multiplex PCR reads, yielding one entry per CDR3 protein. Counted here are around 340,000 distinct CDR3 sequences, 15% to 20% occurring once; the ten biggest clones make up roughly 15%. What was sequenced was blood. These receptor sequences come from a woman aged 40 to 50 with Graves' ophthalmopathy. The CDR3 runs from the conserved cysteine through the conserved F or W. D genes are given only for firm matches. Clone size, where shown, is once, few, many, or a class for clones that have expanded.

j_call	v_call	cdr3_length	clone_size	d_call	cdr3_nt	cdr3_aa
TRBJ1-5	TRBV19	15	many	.	TGTGCCAGTAGTACGGGGAAGAGGAGCAATCAGCCCCAGCATTTT	CASSTGKRSNQPQHF
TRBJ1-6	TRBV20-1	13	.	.	TGCAGTGCTAAAGGACAGCCCAATTCACCCCTCCACTTT	CSAKGQPNSPLHF
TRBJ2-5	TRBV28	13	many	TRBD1	TGTGCCAGCAGTCAGAACAGGGGGGAGACCCAGTACTTC	CASSQNRGETQYF
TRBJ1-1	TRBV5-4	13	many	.	TGTGCCAGCAGCGTTGGACAGAACCCTGAAGCTTTCTTT	CASSVGQNPEAFF
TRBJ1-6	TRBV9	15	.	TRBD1	TGTGCCAGCAGCGTAGGAGGGACAGGTGATGCACCCCTCCACTTT	CASSVGGTGDAPLHF
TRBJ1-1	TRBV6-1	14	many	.	TGTGCCAGCACCCCACGGGTGTCGAACACTGAAGCTTTCTTT	CASTPRVSNTEAFF
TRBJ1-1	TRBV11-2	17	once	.	TGTGCCAACAGCTTCACATCTGGGTGGTCGGAGGACACTGAAGCTTTCTTT	CANSFTSGWSEDTEAFF
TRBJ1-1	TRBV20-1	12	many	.	TGCAGTGGGACACCTTTTCGCACTGAAGCTTTCTTT	CSGTPFRTEAFF
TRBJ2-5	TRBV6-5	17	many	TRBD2	TGTGCCAGCACCGGGGGAAGGACAGGACTAGCGGGAGGTGCCCAGTACTTC	CASTGGRTGLAGGAQYF
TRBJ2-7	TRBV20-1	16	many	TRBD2	TGCAGTGTTAGAGTTCGGCGGGGGGGACAGCCTTTGAAGCAGTACTTC	CSVRVRRGGQPLKQYF
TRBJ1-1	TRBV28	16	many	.	TGTGCCAGCAGTTTAGGTATCGGGGGCATGAACACTGAAGCTTTCTTT	CASSLGIGGMNTEAFF
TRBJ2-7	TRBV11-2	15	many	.	TGTGCCAGCACCCTCGGACAGTTCAGCTCCTACGAGCAGTACTTC	CASTLGQFSSYEQYF
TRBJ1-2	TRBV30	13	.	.	TGTGCCTGGAGTGTAAGTGAAAACTATGGCTACACCTTC	CAWSVSENYGYTF
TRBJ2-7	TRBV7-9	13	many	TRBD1	TGTGCCAGCGGTAGGGACAGTGGGCACGAGCAGTACTTC	CASGRDSGHEQYF
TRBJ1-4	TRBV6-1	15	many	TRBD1	TGTGCCAGCAGTGAAGGGGACAGGGATCACGAAAAACTGTTTTTT	CASSEGDRDHEKLFF
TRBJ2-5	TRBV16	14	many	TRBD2	TGTGCCAGCAGACTAGCGGGATTGGGAGAGACCCAGTACTTC	CASRLAGLGETQYF
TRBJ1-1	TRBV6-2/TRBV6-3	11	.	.	TGTGCCAGCAGTCAGAGGAGAGAAGCTTTCTTT	CASSQRREAFF
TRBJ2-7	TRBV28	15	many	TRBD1	TGTGCCAGCAGTTGGGACAGGACCTCTTCCTACGAGCAGTACTTC	CASSWDRTSSYEQYF
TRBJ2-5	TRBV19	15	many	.	TGTGCCAGTAGTATTGGACTCGCAGGGTTGGAGACCCAGTACTTC	CASSIGLAGLETQYF
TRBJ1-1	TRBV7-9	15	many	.	TGTGCCAGCAGTTCCGACGGGACAACGAACACTGAAGCTTTCTTT	CASSSDGTTNTEAFF
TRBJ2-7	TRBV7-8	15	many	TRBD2	TGTGCCAGCAGCTTTGGGGCTAGCGGATACTACGAGCAGTACTTC	CASSFGASGYYEQYF
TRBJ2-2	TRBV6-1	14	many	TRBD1	TGTGCCAGCGGTGACAGGGGGAACACCGGGGAGCTGTTTTTT	CASGDRGNTGELFF
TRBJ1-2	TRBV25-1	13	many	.	TGTGCCAGCAGTGATGAGACCAGCTATGGCTACACCTTC	CASSDETSYGYTF
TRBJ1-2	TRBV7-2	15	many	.	TGTGCCAGCAGCTATCCCCGCCCAACCAACAGCGGCTACACCTTC	CASSYPRPTNSGYTF
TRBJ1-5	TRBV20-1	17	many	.	TGCAGTGCTAGAGATCTATGGGGCCGAGATAGCAATCAGCCCCAGCATTTT	CSARDLWGRDSNQPQHF
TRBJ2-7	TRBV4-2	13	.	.	TGTGCCAGCACCGGGGACTCCGGATACGAGCAGTACTTC	CASTGDSGYEQYF